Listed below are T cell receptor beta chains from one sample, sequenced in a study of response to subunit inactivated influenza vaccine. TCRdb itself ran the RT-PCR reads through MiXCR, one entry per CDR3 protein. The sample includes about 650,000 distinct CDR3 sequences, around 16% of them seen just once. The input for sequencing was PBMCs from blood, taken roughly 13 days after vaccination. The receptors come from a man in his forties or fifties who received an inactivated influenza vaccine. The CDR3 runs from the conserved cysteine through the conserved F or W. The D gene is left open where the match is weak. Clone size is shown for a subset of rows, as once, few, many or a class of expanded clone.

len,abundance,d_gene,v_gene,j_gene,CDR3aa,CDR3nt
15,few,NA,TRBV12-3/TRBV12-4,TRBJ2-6,CASSFYGAGANVLTF,TGTGCCAGCAGTTTCTACGGCGCGGGGGCCAACGTCCTGACTTTC
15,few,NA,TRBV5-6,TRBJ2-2,CASSLDDRATGELFF,TGTGCCAGCAGCTTGGACGACAGAGCCACCGGGGAGCTGTTTTTT
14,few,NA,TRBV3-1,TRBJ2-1,CASSQATGTNEQFF,TGTGCCAGCAGCCAAGCAACCGGGACTAATGAGCAGTTCTTC
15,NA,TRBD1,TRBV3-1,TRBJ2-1,CASSQDPTGFSEQFF,TGTGCCAGCAGCCAAGATCCGACAGGGTTCAGTGAGCAGTTCTTC
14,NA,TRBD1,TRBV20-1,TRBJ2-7,CTATDRGRTYEQYF,TGCACTGCTACAGACAGGGGGCGCACCTACGAGCAGTACTTC
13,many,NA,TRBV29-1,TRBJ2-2,CSVSSGYTGELFF,TGCAGCGTCAGCTCGGGTTACACCGGGGAGCTGTTTTTT
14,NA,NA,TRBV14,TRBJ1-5,CASSLLENCQPQHF,TGTGCCAGCAGCCTACTCGAGAATTGTCAGCCCCAGCATTTT
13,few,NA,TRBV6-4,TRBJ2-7,CASTCTLIYEQYF,TGTGCCAGCACCTGTACGCTGATTTACGAGCAGTACTTC
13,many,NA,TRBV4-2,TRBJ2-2,CASSQGPRGELFF,TGTGCCAGCAGCCAAGGCCCACGCGGGGAGCTGTTTTTT
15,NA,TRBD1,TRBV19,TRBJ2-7,CACSPSGQGAYEQYF,TGTGCCTGTAGTCCCTCGGGACAGGGGGCGTACGAGCAGTACTTC
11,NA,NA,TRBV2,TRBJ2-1,CASQEGDEQFF,TGTGCCAGTCAGGAGGGCGATGAGCAGTTCTTC
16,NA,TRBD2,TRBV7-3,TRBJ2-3,CASSLTCGSGTDTQYF,TGTGCCAGCAGCCTTACTTGCGGGAGCGGCACAGATACGCAGTATTTT
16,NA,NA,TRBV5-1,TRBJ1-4,CASSLALDATNEKLFF,TGCGCCAGCAGCTTGGCCCTGGATGCAACTAATGAAAAACTGTTTTTT
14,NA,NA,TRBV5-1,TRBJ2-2,CASALRGVTGELFF,TGCGCCAGCGCCCTGCGAGGGGTTACCGGGGAGCTGTTTTTT
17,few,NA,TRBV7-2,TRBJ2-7,CASHPGYRGEKRDEQYF,TGTGCCAGCCATCCGGGGTATCGCGGGGAGAAAAGGGACGAGCAGTACTTC
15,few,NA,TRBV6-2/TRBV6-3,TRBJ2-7,CASSYSLAPSYEQYF,TGTGCCAGCAGTTACTCTCTAGCTCCCTCCTACGAGCAGTACTTC
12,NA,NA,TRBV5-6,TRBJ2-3,CASSLGGHTQYF,TGTGCCAGCAGCTTGGGAGGGCATACGCAGTATTTT
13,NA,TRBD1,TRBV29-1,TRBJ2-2,CSADRENTGELFF,TGCAGCGCCGACAGGGAGAACACCGGGGAGCTGTTTTTT
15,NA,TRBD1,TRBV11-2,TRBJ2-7,CASSQGASPLYEQYF,TGTGCCAGCAGTCAGGGGGCCTCGCCCCTCTACGAGCAGTACTTC
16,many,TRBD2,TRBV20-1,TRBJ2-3,CSARDRRLAATDTQYF,TGCAGTGCTAGAGATCGTCGCCTAGCGGCCACAGATACGCAGTATTTT
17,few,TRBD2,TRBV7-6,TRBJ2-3,CASSLERTSGRIGTQYF,TGTGCCAGCAGCTTGGAACGGACTAGCGGGAGAATCGGTACGCAGTATTTT
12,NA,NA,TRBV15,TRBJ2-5,CATSRFEGTQYF,TGTGCCACCAGCAGATTCGAGGGGACCCAGTACTTC
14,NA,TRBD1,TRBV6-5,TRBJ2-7,CVSSLGQGAYEQYF,TGTGTCAGCAGTTTAGGACAGGGGGCCTACGAGCAGTACTTC
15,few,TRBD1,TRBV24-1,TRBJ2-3,CATSERTGRTDTQYF,TGTGCCACCAGTGAAAGGACAGGGCGCACAGATACGCAGTATTTT
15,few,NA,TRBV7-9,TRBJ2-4,CASSSRGLSPNIQYF,TGTGCCAGCAGCTCCAGGGGCCTCTCGCCAAACATTCAGTACTTC
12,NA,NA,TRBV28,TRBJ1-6,CASRGFYSPLHF,TGTGCCAGCAGGGGATTTTACTCACCCCTCCACTTT
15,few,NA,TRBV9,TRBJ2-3,CASSVGWGSTDTQYF,TGTGCCAGCAGCGTGGGGTGGGGTAGCACAGATACGCAGTATTTT
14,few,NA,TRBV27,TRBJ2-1,CASSLEDRHNEQFF,TGTGCCAGCAGTTTGGAAGATCGACACAATGAGCAGTTCTTC
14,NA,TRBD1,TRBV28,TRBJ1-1,CASRTRTGNTEAFF,TGTGCCAGCCGAACCCGGACAGGGAACACTGAAGCTTTCTTT
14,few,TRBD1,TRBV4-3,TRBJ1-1,CASSWTGPNTEAFF,TGCGCCAGCAGCTGGACAGGTCCTAACACTGAAGCTTTCTTT
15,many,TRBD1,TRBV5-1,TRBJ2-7,CASSLAGTGFYEQYF,TGCGCCAGCAGCTTGGCCGGGACAGGGTTCTACGAGCAGTACTTC
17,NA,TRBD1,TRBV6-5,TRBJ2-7,CASSLSPRGTGGYEQYF,TGTGCCAGCAGTTTATCTCCCCGCGGGACAGGGGGCTACGAGCAGTACTTC
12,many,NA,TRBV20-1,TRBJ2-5,CSANVHQETQYF,TGCAGTGCCAACGTCCACCAAGAGACCCAGTACTTC
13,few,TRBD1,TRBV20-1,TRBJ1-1,CSARVPGGPEAFF,TGCAGTGCTAGAGTCCCAGGGGGCCCTGAAGCTTTCTTT
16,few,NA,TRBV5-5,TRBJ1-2,CASSPRNIDRRYGYTF,TGTGCCAGCAGTCCACGAAATATTGACAGGAGGTATGGCTACACCTTC
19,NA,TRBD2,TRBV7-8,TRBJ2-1,CASSLGRGLAGGSYNEQFF,TGTGCCAGCAGCTTAGGTCGGGGACTAGCGGGGGGGTCCTACAATGAGCAGTTCTTC
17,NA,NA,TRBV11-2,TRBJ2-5,CASSPGPGTPGQETQYF,TGTGCCAGCAGCCCCGGTCCCGGGACACCCGGTCAAGAGACCCAGTACTTC
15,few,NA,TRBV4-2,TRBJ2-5,CASSQGGQAQETQYF,TGTGCCAGCAGCCAAGGAGGGCAGGCTCAAGAGACCCAGTACTTC
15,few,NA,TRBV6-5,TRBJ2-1,CASSYSHPVLGEQFF,TGTGCCAGCAGTTACTCGCATCCCGTATTGGGTGAGCAGTTCTTC
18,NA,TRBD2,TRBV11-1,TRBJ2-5,CASSRTSGGTGHQETQYF,TGTGCCAGCAGCCGGACTAGCGGGGGAACCGGACACCAAGAGACCCAGTACTTC
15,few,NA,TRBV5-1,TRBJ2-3,CASSFISPITDTQYF,TGCGCCAGCAGCTTTATTTCTCCTATCACAGATACGCAGTATTTT
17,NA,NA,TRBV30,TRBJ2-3,CAWSVGVRADGTDTQYF,TGTGCCTGGAGTGTAGGGGTGCGGGCTGACGGGACAGATACGCAGTATTTT
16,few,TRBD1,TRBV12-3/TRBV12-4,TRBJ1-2,CASSTGQGRGIYGYTF,TGTGCCAGCAGTACCGGACAGGGGAGGGGAATCTATGGCTACACCTTC
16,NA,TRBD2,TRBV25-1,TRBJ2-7,CASSEYGSGLRSKQYF,TGTGCCAGCAGTGAATATGGTAGCGGGCTAAGAAGTAAGCAGTACTTC
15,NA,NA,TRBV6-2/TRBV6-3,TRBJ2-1,CASSYGAPRSNEQFF,TGTGCCAGCAGTTACGGAGCTCCACGGTCCAATGAGCAGTTCTTC
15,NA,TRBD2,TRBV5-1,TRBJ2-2,CASSHREGITGELFF,TGCGCCAGCAGTCACCGGGAGGGTATCACCGGGGAGCTGTTTTTT
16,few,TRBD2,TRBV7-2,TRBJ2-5,CASSLGLAGVRGPQYF,TGTGCCAGCAGCTTAGGACTAGCGGGAGTTCGGGGCCCCCAGTACTTC
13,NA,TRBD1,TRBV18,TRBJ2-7,CASNDRGSGEQYF,TGTGCCAGCAACGACAGGGGATCGGGCGAGCAGTACTTC
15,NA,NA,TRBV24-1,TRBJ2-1,CATSDPDGRYNEQFF,TGTGCCACCAGTGACCCGGACGGACGCTACAATGAGCAGTTCTTC
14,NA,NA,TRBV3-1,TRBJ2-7,CASSHAGTPNEQYF,TGTGCCAGCAGCCACGCCGGGACACCCAACGAGCAGTACTTC
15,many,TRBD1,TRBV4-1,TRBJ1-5,CASSQEGQSFQPQHF,TGCGCCAGCAGCCAAGAGGGACAGTCTTTTCAGCCCCAGCATTTT
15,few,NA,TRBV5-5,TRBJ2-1,CASSLDFGGYNEQFF,TGTGCCAGCAGCTTGGATTTCGGGGGTTACAATGAGCAGTTCTTC
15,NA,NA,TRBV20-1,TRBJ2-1,CSARDTSPAGNEQFF,TGCAGTGCTAGAGATACCTCCCCCGCGGGGAATGAGCAGTTCTTC
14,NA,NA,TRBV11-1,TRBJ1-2,CASSPTGVWSGYTF,TGTGCCAGCAGCCCCACTGGGGTCTGGTCTGGCTACACCTTC